Shown below are 26 T cell receptor beta chains from a single sample sequenced in a study of CD8+ T cells in alopecia areata. The treatment is: oral pan-JAK inhibitor, 5-10 mg twice daily. Reverse transcribed after extraction, RNA yielded cDNA as the sequencing template. Repertoires were generated with immunoSEQ multiplex PCR, while TCRdb's copy carries only in-frame clones and drops some. The table shows around 270,000 clones, with 58% occurring only once. Sequences were derived from CD4+ T cells sorted from blood, sampled at week 24, from a patient treated with tofacitinib. The source of these receptors is a human donor with alopecia areata.

Points on this clone: This may be a read error: a much more frequent sequence differs by one nucleotide. The rearrangement uses TRBV25-1 and TRBJ2-3; possibly TRBD1 or TRBD2 for D (5 bases each). Trimming stripped 3 bases from V and 6 bases from J, with 13 bases between. Germline-derived CDR1 and CDR2 are MGHDK and SYGVNS. The CDR3 consists of 14 residues. In nucleotides, the CDR3 is TGTGCCAGCAGTGATTACAAAGGGGAGGATACGCAGTATTTT. It translates to CASSDYKGEDTQYF.

The chain employs TRBV4-1 and TRBJ2-1; a possible D gene is TRBD2 (7 bases). The germline V gene has CDR1 MGHRA and CDR2 YSYEKL. V was pared by 3 bases and J by 6 bases, with 15 bases between. The CDR3 extends over 15 amino acids. The CDR3 DNA is TGCGCCAGCAGCCAGAGAGGGGGGGGAGGCAATGAGCAGTTCTTC. Translating it yields CASSQRGGGGNEQFF.

This chain connects TRBV30 to TRBJ2-6, with a possible D match to TRBD2 (5 bases). Trimming shortened V by 4 bases and J by 1 base, and 11 bases separated the two germline ends. Germline assignment: CDR1 GTSNPN and CDR2 SVGIG (reference sequence). CDR3 size: 15 residues. CDR3 bases: TGTGCCTGGAATCCTTGGGAGTCTGGGGCCAACGTCCTGACTTTC. It translates to CAWNPWESGANVLTF.

This clone was found once. The rearrangement uses TRBV5-1 and TRBJ1-1; no clear D gene. The CDR3 sequence is 13 residues long. V lost 0 bases, J lost 3 bases, and 6 bases lay in between. The germline CDR1 and CDR2 sequences are SGHRS and YFSETQ. This CDR3 is CASSLDGDTEAFF. CDR3 in DNA: TGCGCCAGCAGCTTGGACGGGGACACTGAAGCTTTCTTT.

As concerns this clone: At one end the junction does not follow the germline gene, possibly because of a read error. The V call is TRBV2, the J call TRBJ2-5; D gene unclear. CDR1 SNHLY and CDR2 FYNNEI come from the germline V gene. CDR3 size: 12 residues. This chain's CDR3 is CASRAPPNTPHF. In DNA form, the CDR3 reads TGTGCCAGCAGAGCACCACCTAACACGCCGCACTTC.

The genes are TRBV30 and TRBJ1-2, with D perhaps TRBD1 (6 bases). Deletions cut 5 bases from V and 1 base from J, with 8 bases between. The CDR3 loop spans 12 amino acids. From germline, CDR1 is GTSNPN and CDR2 SVGIG (reference sequence). The CDR3: CAWGTYNYGYTF. CDR3 bases: TGTGCCTGGGGGACATATAACTATGGCTACACCTTC. Combining the CDR3 with reference TRBV30 and TRBJ1-2 gives the whole variable domain SQTIHQWPATLVQPVGSPLSLECTVEGTSNPNLYWYRQAAGRGLQLLFYSVGIGQISSEVPQNLSASRPQDRQFILSSKKLLLSDSGFYLCAWGTYNYGYTFGSGTRLTVV.

The chain couples TRBV6-6 to TRBJ1-1; D is perhaps TRBD1 (6 bases). CDR3 length equals 16 residues. Germline V lookup: CDR1 MNHNY, CDR2 SVGAGI (reference sequence). V dropped 0 bases and J dropped 6 bases, with 17 bases sitting between them. The CDR3 sequence: CASSYSSAGPGAEAFF. In DNA form, the CDR3 reads TGTGCCAGCAGTTACTCGAGTGCAGGCCCAGGGGCTGAAGCTTTCTTT.

The J gene is TRBJ2-1, the V gene TRBV5-6; D is unresolved. Trimming removed 4 bases from V and 3 bases from J, with 14 bases in between. The CDR3 is 15 amino acids. Germline loops: CDR1 SGHDT, CDR2 YYEEEE. This CDR3 is CASSVLSRIYNEQFF. The CDR3 nucleotides read TGTGCCAGCAGCGTCCTTTCCCGGATCTACAATGAGCAGTTCTTC.

This clone was picked up many times. The chain recombines TRBV9 with TRBJ1-1; tentatively, D is TRBD1 (6 bases). The germline V and J ends were trimmed by 3 bases and 3 bases, with 15 bases remaining between them. Germline CDR1 reads SGDLS; CDR2 reads YYNGEE. The CDR3 spans 15 residues. The CDR3 sequence is CASSAEPQGDTEAFF. The CDR3 coding sequence is TGTGCCAGCAGCGCGGAGCCACAGGGAGACACTGAAGCTTTCTTT.

The rearrangement uses TRBV6-1 and TRBJ2-3; TRBD2 matches 7 bases. The CDR3 extends over 15 amino acids. Germline V CDR1 and CDR2: MNHNS, SASEGT. V was clipped by 4 bases and J by 1 base; unmatched bases: 5. CDR3 amino acids: CASSGFGLGTDTQYF. The DNA of the CDR3 is TGTGCCAGCAGTGGGTTTGGACTAGGCACAGATACGCAGTATTTT.

This clone was counted a few times. This chain links TRBV9 with TRBJ2-1, with 11 positions matching TRBD1. The CDR3 has 17 residues. Trimming at V came to 4 bases and at J to 6 bases, leaving 12 bases not matched to a gene. Germline values: CDR1 SGDLS, CDR2 YYNGEE. The CDR3 reads CASSPPTGTGGFNEQFF. Here the CDR3 DNA reads TGTGCCAGCAGCCCTCCGACCGGGACAGGGGGATTCAATGAGCAGTTCTTC.

The sample holds a few counts of this clone. The gene calls are TRBV25-1 and TRBJ1-4, with D perhaps matching TRBD1 (6 bases). The V end was cut by 5 bases, the J end by 5 bases, with 15 bases between. From germline, CDR1 is MGHDK and CDR2 SYGVNS. The CDR3 is 15 residues long. The CDR3 region is CASSPTGRKNEKLFF. DNA of the CDR3: TGTGCCAGCAGTCCTACAGGGCGGAAGAATGAAAAACTGTTTTTT.

The chain links TRBV27 to TRBJ2-3; 7 bases are shared with TRBD2. There are 12 residues in the CDR3. Trimming cost V 3 bases and J 8 bases; bases outside gene matches: 2. Germline CDR1 is MNHEY and CDR2 is SMNVEV (reference sequence). CDR3 sequence (DNA): TGTGCCAGCAGTTTTCCGGGGGGTACGCAGTATTTT. It encodes CASSFPGGTQYF.

The V call is TRBV30, the J call TRBJ1-2; D is uncertain. This CDR3 has 12 amino acids. The V gene's germline CDR1 is GTSNPN and CDR2 SVGIG (reference sequence). V was shortened by 3 bases and J by 4 bases, with 9 bases between the two germline ends. CDR3 sequence: CAWSLIPYGYTF. DNA for the CDR3: TGTGCCTGGAGCCTCATCCCCTATGGCTACACCTTC.

J is TRBJ1-6 and V is TRBV15; D not certain. V was clipped by 2 bases and J by 4 bases, with 0 bases between them. The germline gives CDR1 LNHNV, CDR2 YYDKDF (reference sequence). The CDR3 covers 12 residues. This chain's CDR3 is CATSRYNSPLHF. The CDR3 DNA reads as TGTGCCACCAGCAGATATAATTCACCCCTCCACTTT.

In DNA, the CDR3 is TGTGCCAGCAGCTTTGGGACAGGGGTCCAAGAGACCCAGTACTTC. This sequence encodes CASSFGTGVQETQYF. The J gene is TRBJ2-5, the V gene TRBV5-6; 10 bases are shared with TRBD1. The CDR3 consists of 15 residues. The germline V gene has CDR1 SGHDT and CDR2 YYEEEE. The V segment lost 2 bases and the J segment 1 base; nucleotides outside the gene matches: 2.

This clone was observed a handful of times. The V call is TRBV15, the J call TRBJ2-1, with D unresolved. This CDR3 is 14 amino acids long. Germline lookup yields CDR1 LNHNV and CDR2 YYDKDF (reference sequence). V lost 0 bases and J 7 bases, leaving 10 bases between the germline ends. CDR3 protein: CATSRDRQSNEQFF. The DNA of the CDR3 is TGTGCCACCAGCAGAGATCGCCAGTCGAATGAGCAGTTCTTC.

This chain joins TRBV25-1 and TRBJ1-2; D remains unclear. V gave up 1 base and J gave up 14 bases, with 14 bases separating them. In germline, CDR1 is MGHDK, CDR2 SYGVNS. There are 12 residues in the CDR3. Written as DNA, the CDR3 is TGTGCCAGCAGTGAATTTCCCCTTGGATTGACCTTC. This sequence encodes CASSEFPLGLTF.

The rearrangement joins TRBV9 to TRBJ1-1; 8 nucleotides match TRBD1. Germline V CDR1 and CDR2: SGDLS, YYNGEE. The CDR3 length is 15 residues. Trimming removed 4 bases from V and 1 base from J; junction bases left unmatched: 6. CDR3 sequence reads: CASSTGTGRNTEAFF. The CDR3, as DNA: TGTGCCAGCAGCACAGGGACAGGAAGGAACACTGAAGCTTTCTTT. The entire variable domain, with the rest obtained from reference TRBV9 and TRBJ1-1, is as follows: DSGVTQTPKHLITATGQRVTLRCSPRSGDLSVYWYQQSLDQGLQFLIQYYNGEERAKGNILERFSAQQFPDLHSELNLSSLELGDSALYFCASSTGTGRNTEAFFGQGTRLTVV.

To note about this clone: This CDR3 is also generated by other DNA sequences in the sample. J is TRBJ2-7 and V is TRBV7-2; 9 positions agree with TRBD1. CDR3 size: 14 residues. The V gene end was trimmed by 3 bases and the J gene end by 3 bases; junction bases not matched to a gene: 3. Germline values: CDR1 SGHTA, CDR2 FQGNSA. Written as DNA, the CDR3 is TGTGCCAGCAGCTTGGGACAGGGTCGCTACGAGCAGTACTTC. It is translated as CASSLGQGRYEQYF.

The J gene is TRBJ1-2, the V gene TRBV28, with TRBD1 matching 9 bases. There are 16 residues in the CDR3. Trimming at V came to 6 bases and at J to 7 bases, leaving 15 bases not matched to a gene. CDR1 and CDR2 from the germline V gene are MDHEN and SYDVKM. The DNA of the CDR3 is TGTGCCAGCAGCCGCCCCAGGACAGGGGTGGCGGGTGGCTACACCTTC. Its protein product is CASSRPRTGVAGGYTF.

The chain is built from TRBV7-9 and TRBJ2-5; D gene uncertain. The V end lost 2 bases, the J end lost 5 bases, and 9 bases lay between the germline ends. The CDR3 spans 13 residues. Germline values: CDR1 SEHNR, CDR2 FQNEAQ (reference sequence). The CDR3 DNA follows: TGTGCCAGCAGCTTACTAGGGTTGGAGACCCAGTACTTC. Translation gives CASSLLGLETQYF. The full variable domain, rest sourced from reference TRBV7-9 and TRBJ2-5, is DTGVSQNPRHKITKRGQNVTFRCDPISEHNRLYWYRQTLGQGPEFLTYFQNEAQLEKSRLLSDRFSAERPKGSFSTLEIQRTEQGDSAMYLCASSLLGLETQYFGPGTRLLVL.

The chain joins TRBV7-3 to TRBJ1-1; D possibly corresponds to TRBD1 (6 bases). The CDR3 has 17 residues. The ends were cut back, 2 bases at V and 0 bases at J, with 16 bases in the middle. The germline V gene has CDR1 SGHTA and CDR2 FQGTGA. The CDR3: CASSLSGQMALNTEAFF. The CDR3 DNA sequence: TGTGCCAGCAGCTTATCCGGACAGATGGCCTTGAACACTGAAGCTTTCTTT.

The chain links TRBV2 to TRBJ2-2; D may be TRBD1 (6 bases). This CDR3 has 15 residues. Looked up from germline, CDR1 is SNHLY and CDR2 is FYNNEI. V was cut by 4 bases and J by 2 bases, with 11 bases left in between. CDR3 protein: CASSVLQGNTGELFF. The CDR3 DNA is TGTGCCAGCAGTGTGCTACAGGGAAACACCGGGGAGCTGTTTTTT. Together with reference TRBV2 and TRBJ2-2, the CDR3 gives the full variable domain: EPEVTQTPSHQVTQMGQEVILRCVPISNHLYFYWYRQILGQKVEFLVSFYNNEISEKSEIFDDQFSVERPDGSNFTLKIRSTKLEDSAMYFCASSVLQGNTGELFFGEGSRLTVL.

The V call is TRBV19, the J call TRBJ2-5; D possibly corresponds to TRBD2 (6 bases). Deletions cut 3 bases from V and 2 bases from J, with 10 bases between. Germline CDR1 LNHDA, CDR2 SQIVND (reference sequence). This CDR3 has 14 amino acids. DNA of the CDR3: TGTGCCAGTAGTATCCGCGGGGTGCAAGAGACCCAGTACTTC. As protein: CASSIRGVQETQYF.

The rearrangement uses TRBV10-3 and TRBJ1-6, with D possibly TRBD1 on 5 matching bases. Germline V lookup: CDR1 ENHRY, CDR2 SYGVKD. The CDR3 is made up of 15 amino acids. V lost 4 bases and J 8 bases, leaving 15 bases between the germline ends. CDR3 nucleotide sequence: TGTGCCATCAGTGCCGGGGCAGGGCCGGATTCACCCCTCCACTTT. The encoded protein is CAISAGAGPDSPLHF.